The 16 T cell receptor beta chains presented below share a single source sample, sequenced in a study of cytomegalovirus exposure and HLA in healthy donors. PCR used 60 Vbeta primers and 13 Jbeta primers. Here immunoSEQ multiplex PCR was the method, and the copy in TCRdb shows in-frame clones only, minus some. The profile shows about 150,000 clones, 80% of them singletons. Sequencing was performed on PBMCs. All receptors derive from a middle-aged woman in good health and CMV-seronegative.

In this sample, this clone turned up once. The chain joins TRBV7-2 to TRBJ2-5, with 7 bases aligning to TRBD2. CDR1 is SGHTA, CDR2 FQGNSA, per germline. Trimming cost V 6 bases and J 5 bases; bases outside gene matches: 15. The CDR3 runs 16 residues. The CDR3 region has the DNA TGTGCCAGCAGACGATGGGGAGAGCGGGAAGGGGAGACCCAGTACTTC. It translates to CASRRWGEREGETQYF.

The J gene is TRBJ2-3, the V gene TRBV30; perhaps TRBD1 as D (6 bases). The CDR3 consists of 13 residues. Germline V CDR1 and CDR2: GTSNPN, SVGIG (reference sequence). V was clipped by 4 bases and J by 2 bases, with 10 bases between them. For the CDR3, the DNA is TGTGCCTGGAATGGGGGCTACACAGATACGCAGTATTTT. It is translated as CAWNGGYTDTQYF.

V is TRBV2 and J is TRBJ2-3; TRBD2 matches at 9 bases. CDR1 is SNHLY and CDR2 is FYNNEI in the germline V gene. This CDR3 spans 16 amino acids. V was pared by 4 bases and J by 4 bases, with 9 bases of the junction left unmatched. The CDR3 loop is CASSVDSGGGADTQYF. The CDR3 DNA follows: TGTGCCAGCAGTGTCGATAGCGGGGGAGGGGCAGATACGCAGTATTTT.

A few counts support this clone. The chain has TRBV7-9 and TRBJ2-5; 7 bases agree with TRBD1. V gave up 1 base and J gave up 5 bases; unmatched junction bases: 7. CDR3 size: 15 residues. Germline V gene sequence: CDR1 SEHNR, CDR2 FQNEAQ (reference sequence). As DNA, the CDR3 is TGTGCCAGCAGCTTAGGAGGGGGCTCAGGGGAGACCCAGTACTTC. This sequence encodes CASSLGGGSGETQYF.

CDR3 loop: CASTPLAGGSGELFF. The CDR3 coding sequence is TGTGCCAGTACTCCCCTAGCGGGAGGTAGTGGGGAGCTGTTTTTT. The chain uses TRBV19 and TRBJ2-2; 11 bases are shared with TRBD2. The CDR3 has 15 amino acids. The V segment lost 7 bases and the J segment 8 bases; nucleotides outside the gene matches: 9. Germline assignment: CDR1 LNHDA and CDR2 SQIVND (reference sequence).

This chain joins TRBV7-3 and TRBJ2-1; the match to TRBD2 covers 13 bases. With V trimmed by 5 bases and J by 4 bases, 14 bases remained unmatched. CDR1 and CDR2 (germline): SGHTA, FQGTGA. This CDR3 has 19 residues. CDR3 nucleotide sequence: TGTGCCAGCAGCAGTCTAGGGACTAGCGGGACTGGGGCGTACAATGAGCAGTTCTTC. Encoded protein: CASSSLGTSGTGAYNEQFF.

The genes are TRBV19 and TRBJ2-2; 12 nucleotides line up with TRBD1. The V gene's germline CDR1 is LNHDA and CDR2 SQIVND (reference sequence). The ends lost 7 bases at V and 5 bases at J; junction bases unmatched: 32. This CDR3 spans 24 amino acids. CDR3: CASIVYWDRGRIIGNFLVTGELFF. CDR3 nucleotides: TGTGCCAGTATAGTATATTGGGACAGGGGGCGCATAATCGGGAATTTTTTGGTTACCGGGGAGCTGTTTTTT.

V and J are TRBV9 and TRBJ2-7; 8 bases align to TRBD1. The CDR3 is 13 amino acids. V lost 3 bases and J lost 3; bases outside the gene matches: 2. Germline loops: CDR1 SGDLS, CDR2 YYNGEE. The CDR3 spells CASSADRVYEQYF. The DNA for the CDR3 is TGTGCCAGCAGCGCGGACAGGGTCTACGAGCAGTACTTC.

V gene TRBV9 combines with J gene TRBJ2-1, with no clear D. Looked up from germline, CDR1 is SGDLS and CDR2 is YYNGEE. The CDR3 contains 12 residues. V was trimmed by 3 bases and J by 3 bases, leaving 4 bases between them. CDR3 sequence: CASSDNYNEQFF. The DNA of the CDR3 is TGTGCCAGCAGCGATAACTACAATGAGCAGTTCTTC.

The chain joins TRBV10-2 to TRBJ2-2, with TRBD1 as a possible D gene (6 bases). This CDR3 region has 13 residues. CDR1 and CDR2 from the germline V gene are WSHSY and SAAADI. V was shortened by 7 bases and J by 4 bases, with 10 bases between the two germline ends. The CDR3 bases are TGCGCCAGCAACGGACAGTTCACCGGGGAGCTGTTTTTT. Amino acids: CASNGQFTGELFF.

CDR3 nucleotide sequence: TGTGCCAGCAGCACACGGACAGGGGGCACGGGTGAGCAGTACTTC. Protein: CASSTRTGGTGEQYF. The J gene is TRBJ2-7, the V gene TRBV11-3, with TRBD1 identical over 11 bases. J was trimmed by 7 bases and V by 5 bases; bases with no gene match: 10. CDR1 and CDR2 from the germline V gene are SGHNT and YENEEA. The CDR3 covers 15 residues.

This clone was seen a single time. The chain links TRBV7-6 to TRBJ2-5, with TRBD2 identical over 8 bases. The CDR3 sequence is 17 residues long. Unmatched junction bases numbered 7, after V lost 0 bases and J lost 1 base. CDR1 is SGHVS, CDR2 FNYEAQ, per germline. The CDR3 region has the DNA TGTGCCAGCAGCTTAGCGCGGAGCGGGGGAGGCCAAGAGACCCAGTACTTC. Its protein product is CASSLARSGGGQETQYF.

The chain couples TRBV27 to TRBJ1-6; a possible D gene is TRBD1 (5 bases). The V end lost 4 bases, the J end lost 10 bases, and 14 bases lay between the germline ends. Germline V gene data show CDR1 as MNHEY and CDR2 as SMNVEV (reference sequence). The CDR3 consists of 14 residues. The CDR3 region is CASSYSRAGSPLHF. CDR3 nucleotide sequence: TGTGCCAGCAGTTATAGCAGGGCAGGCTCACCCCTCCACTTT.

The count of this clone is one. The chain joins TRBV5-1 to TRBJ1-6, with TRBD1 as a possible D gene (5 bases). Germline CDR1 reads SGHRS; CDR2 reads YFSETQ. The CDR3 covers 15 residues. The ends were cut back, 1 base at V and 3 bases at J, with 8 bases in the middle. The CDR3: CASSLQGYYNSPLHF. The DNA for the CDR3 is TGCGCCAGCAGCTTGCAGGGTTACTATAATTCACCCCTCCACTTT.

The rearrangement uses TRBV28 and TRBJ1-2; 12 bases are shared with TRBD1. Germline V lookup: CDR1 MDHEN, CDR2 SYDVKM. The CDR3 is 16 residues long. The V and J ends lost 6 bases and 7 bases, in that order; junction bases with no gene match: 12. The CDR3 coding sequence is TGTGCCAGCAGCCTCATTAACCCGGGACAGGGGGCTGGCTACACCTTC. Residues: CASSLINPGQGAGYTF.

With regard to this clone: The same CDR3 arises from other DNA sequences in this sample as well. The V call is TRBV28, the J call TRBJ2-7; 8 bases align to TRBD1. CDR3 size: 12 residues. Germline trimming cut 8 bases from V and 2 bases from J; bases unmatched to any gene: 2. Looked up from germline, CDR1 is MDHEN and CDR2 is SYDVKM. In nucleotides, the CDR3 is TGTGCCAGCCGACAGGGGACCTACGAGCAGTACTTC. It yields the protein CASRQGTYEQYF.